The 24 T cell receptor beta chains listed next were all sequenced from one sample in a study of T cell responses to AZD1222 COVID-19 vaccine. Assay used: immunoSEQ multiplex PCR; TCRdb lists only in-frame clones, some missing. The table has 150,000 to 200,000 clones, 90% to 95% seen once; the top ten hold over 7.5%. Specimen: peripheral blood, collected on day 0 of AZD1222 vaccination. These receptor sequences come from an adult in good health.

V usage is TRBV5-1 and J usage is TRBJ2-3, with D unresolved. Germline V gives CDR1 SGHRS, CDR2 YFSETQ. Trimming took off 5 bases at V and 0 bases at J, with 13 bases between the two ends. The CDR3 sequence is 15 residues long. CDR3 sequence: CASSYAVLSTDTQYF. The CDR3 DNA reads as TGCGCCAGCAGTTACGCGGTCCTCAGCACAGATACGCAGTATTTT.

The rearrangement uses TRBV19 and TRBJ2-1; D is perhaps TRBD1 (5 bases). Germline assignment: CDR1 LNHDA and CDR2 SQIVND (reference sequence). The CDR3 has 17 amino acids. The V and J ends lost 6 bases and 2 bases respectively, with 20 bases between them. The DNA of the CDR3 is TGTGCCAGTAGCCAACTTGGGGCCAGTTTTGCCTACAATGAGCAGTTCTTC. The encoded protein is CASSQLGASFAYNEQFF.

The V and J genes are TRBV5-1 and TRBJ2-7; tentatively, D is TRBD1 (6 bases). This CDR3 spans 14 amino acids. The ends were cut back, 1 base at V and 0 bases at J, with 8 bases in the middle. In germline, CDR1 is SGHRS, CDR2 YFSETQ. CDR3 bases: TGCGCCAGCAGCTTGCTGGGACACTCCTACGAGCAGTACTTC. Its translation is CASSLLGHSYEQYF.

The rearrangement joins TRBV19 to TRBJ1-4; D is possibly TRBD1 (5 bases). This CDR3 region has 14 residues. Trimming took 3 bases from V and 4 from J, leaving 9 bases between them. Germline CDR1 reads LNHDA; CDR2 reads SQIVND (reference sequence). The CDR3 region has the DNA TGTGCCAGTAGTATGCGACAGAATAATGAAAAACTGTTTTTT. Translated: CASSMRQNNEKLFF.

The chain combines TRBV28 with TRBJ1-2; no clear D gene. Germline CDR1 MDHEN, CDR2 SYDVKM. The CDR3 extends over 15 amino acids. With 1 base removed from V and 7 bases from J, the gap between germline ends came to 16 bases. The CDR3 DNA reads as TGTGCCAGCAGTTTATCAACGTTGGTAGGGAGTGGCTACACCTTC. It codes for CASSLSTLVGSGYTF.

The CDR3 protein is CASSLQASGFTDTQYF. In nucleotides, the CDR3 is TGTGCCAGCAGCTTACAGGCTAGCGGATTCACAGATACGCAGTATTTT. The rearrangement uses TRBV7-3 and TRBJ2-3; 7 nucleotides line up with TRBD2. V dropped 2 bases and J dropped 2; count of bases not matched to a gene: 7. From germline, CDR1 is SGHTA and CDR2 FQGTGA. This CDR3 is 16 amino acids long.

The chain links TRBV12-3 or TRBV12-4 to TRBJ2-3; a weak D match, TRBD2 (5 bases). The CDR3 is 11 residues long. The V and J ends lost 7 bases and 5 bases respectively, with 7 bases between them. The CDR3 DNA sequence: TGTGCCAGCAATCGGGGAGATACGCAGTATTTT. This sequence encodes CASNRGDTQYF.

The chain couples TRBV6-6 to TRBJ2-5; 8 nucleotides agree with TRBD1. Germline assignment: CDR1 MNHNY and CDR2 SVGAGI (reference sequence). CDR3 size: 16 residues. J lost 5 bases, V lost 6 bases, and 14 bases had no gene match. The CDR3 DNA reads as TGTGCCAGCAGCCCGGACTCGAGACAGGGGCGGGAGACCCAGTACTTC. Protein product: CASSPDSRQGRETQYF.

The rearrangement uses TRBV5-8 and TRBJ1-4; TRBD1 aligns across 7 bases. Germline assignment: CDR1 SGHTS and CDR2 YDEGEE. Trimming cost V 5 bases and J 3 bases; bases outside gene matches: 4. The CDR3 is made up of 14 amino acids. The CDR3 sequence is CASRPTGPNEKLFF. CDR3 nucleotides: TGTGCCAGCAGGCCGACAGGGCCTAATGAAAAACTGTTTTTT.

The V and J genes are TRBV3-1 (or the pseudogene TRBV3-2) and TRBJ1-4, with D maybe TRBD1 (6 bases). Between the trimmed V and J ends, which lost 7 bases and 5 bases, there was a span of 20 bases. The CDR3 is 16 amino acids. From germline, CDR1 is LGHDT and CDR2 YNNKEL (reference sequence). This CDR3 is CASTHRGGGLNEKLFF. The CDR3 DNA follows: TGTGCCAGCACCCATAGAGGGGGGGGCCTCAATGAAAAACTGTTTTTT.

The rearrangement links TRBV9 to TRBJ1-2; D possibly corresponds to TRBD1 (6 bases). CDR1 is SGDLS and CDR2 is YYNGEE in the germline V gene. V was pared by 0 bases and J by 6 bases, with 12 bases between. The CDR3 totals 14 residues. Written as DNA, the CDR3 is TGTGCCAGCAGCGTAGGCGGGGGCGCGAATGGCTACACCTTC. This gives the protein CASSVGGGANGYTF.

The rearrangement uses TRBV27 and TRBJ1-1; D is unclear. Trimming took off 8 bases at V and 3 bases at J, with 13 bases between the two ends. Germline loops: CDR1 MNHEY, CDR2 SMNVEV (reference sequence). This CDR3 contains 13 residues. CDR3 bases: TGTGCCAGCGGAAATGCGGGGTACACTGAAGCTTTCTTT. It encodes CASGNAGYTEAFF.

The chain uses TRBV4-2 and TRBJ2-2; D is perhaps TRBD2 (7 bases). Germline V lookup: CDR1 LGHNA, CDR2 YNFKEQ. V gave up 0 bases and J gave up 7 bases, with 21 bases separating them. The CDR3 totals 18 residues. The CDR3 coding sequence is TGTGCCAGCAGCCAAGAGGGTTTTGTTGGGAGGGGGTTCGGGGAGCTGTTTTTT. It yields the protein CASSQEGFVGRGFGELFF.

The gene calls are TRBV27 and TRBJ2-1, with a weak D call TRBD2 (6 bases). The CDR3 totals 14 residues. CDR1 is MNHEY, CDR2 SMNVEV, per germline (reference sequence). V lost 4 bases and J lost 4, with 11 bases in between. This CDR3 is CASSWGSGYNEQFF. In DNA form, the CDR3 reads TGTGCCAGCAGTTGGGGCAGCGGGTACAATGAGCAGTTCTTC.

The J gene is TRBJ2-3, the V gene TRBV4-1; tentative D call: TRBD1 (5 bases). Trimming pared 3 bases from V and 2 bases from J, leaving 15 bases between. The germline gives CDR1 MGHRA, CDR2 YSYEKL. This CDR3 contains 16 residues. In DNA, the CDR3 is TGCGCCAGCAGCCATCAAAACCCTGGGGCCACAGATACGCAGTATTTT. Encoded protein: CASSHQNPGATDTQYF.

CDR3 coding DNA: TGTGCCAGCAGTTACGGAGGGGGGAGCTCCTACAATGAGCAGTTCTTC. Translation gives CASSYGGGSSYNEQFF. The rearrangement uses TRBV6-6 and TRBJ2-1; D assignment may be TRBD1 or TRBD2 (6 bases each). The CDR3 extends over 16 amino acids. CDR1 is MNHNY, CDR2 SVGAGI, per germline (reference sequence). V was shortened by 2 bases and J by 0 bases, with 11 bases between the two germline ends.

The rearrangement links TRBV19 to TRBJ1-5; D is undetermined. The V end lost 7 bases, the J end lost 3 bases, and 10 bases lay between the germline ends. Germline values: CDR1 LNHDA, CDR2 SQIVND (reference sequence). This CDR3 region has 13 residues. CDR3 in DNA: TGTGCCAGTAAGGGTGGGGTCAATCAGCCCCAGCATTTT. Amino acid sequence: CASKGGVNQPQHF.

The chain uses TRBV6-5 and TRBJ2-7; 11 bases align to TRBD2. V lost 6 bases, J lost 4 bases, and 5 bases stayed unmatched. The CDR3 contains 14 residues. From germline, CDR1 is MNHEY and CDR2 SVGAGI. CDR3 in amino acids: CASSTSGSRYEQYF. The CDR3 DNA reads TGTGCCAGCAGCACTAGCGGGAGCCGGTACGAGCAGTACTTC.

In DNA, the CDR3 is TGTGCCAGCACCCGAGCAGGGTCCTACAATGAGCAGTTCTTC. Its translation is CASTRAGSYNEQFF. The chain carries TRBV27 and TRBJ2-1; D is perhaps TRBD1 (5 bases). CDR1 and CDR2 from the germline V gene are MNHEY and SMNVEV (reference sequence). The CDR3 has 14 residues. The germline V and J ends were trimmed by 7 bases and 1 base, with 11 bases remaining between them.

The gene calls are TRBV6-2 or TRBV6-3 and TRBJ2-7, with D tentatively TRBD1 (6 bases). The CDR3 is 16 residues long. CDR1 is MNHEY and CDR2 is SVGEGT in the germline V gene. Trimming stripped 4 bases from V and 3 bases from J, with 19 bases between. The CDR3 is CASSSNRQVWIYEQYF. DNA for the CDR3: TGTGCCAGCAGTTCGAACAGACAGGTTTGGATCTACGAGCAGTACTTC.

CDR3 protein: CASSESVTGMGKLFF. CDR3 DNA sequence: TGCGCCAGCAGTGAGTCCGTAACAGGGATGGGAAAACTGTTTTTT. The V call is TRBV10-2, the J call TRBJ1-4; maybe TRBD1 (6 bases). With 0 bases removed from V and 10 bases from J, the gap between germline ends came to 15 bases. The CDR3 sequence is 15 residues long. Germline loops: CDR1 WSHSY, CDR2 SAAADI.

The chain recombines TRBV27 with TRBJ1-6; a possible D gene is TRBD1 (6 bases). CDR3 size: 14 residues. Germline CDR1 MNHEY, CDR2 SMNVEV (reference sequence). Trimming pared 7 bases from V and 4 bases from J, leaving 11 bases between. This chain's CDR3 is CASTETGYNSPLHF. The CDR3 coding sequence is TGTGCCAGCACGGAAACAGGGTATAATTCACCCCTCCACTTT.

The chain is built from TRBV5-5 and TRBJ2-1; possible D gene TRBD2, 6 bases. CDR3 size: 16 residues. V dropped 4 bases and J dropped 0 bases, with 14 bases sitting between them. Germline CDR1 reads SGHKS; CDR2 reads YYEKEE (reference sequence). CDR3 amino acids: CASSLRDFRSYNEQFF. CDR3 DNA sequence: TGTGCCAGCAGCCTCCGGGACTTCCGCTCCTACAATGAGCAGTTCTTC.

The chain couples TRBV29-1 to TRBJ1-2; unclear D gene. The germline V gene encodes CDR1 SQVTM and CDR2 ANQGSEA. The CDR3 sequence is 13 residues long. V was cut by 6 bases and J by 6 bases, with 17 bases left in between. The CDR3 sequence: CSVDETSRNGYTF. The CDR3 DNA is TGCAGCGTAGATGAAACATCGAGAAATGGCTACACCTTC.